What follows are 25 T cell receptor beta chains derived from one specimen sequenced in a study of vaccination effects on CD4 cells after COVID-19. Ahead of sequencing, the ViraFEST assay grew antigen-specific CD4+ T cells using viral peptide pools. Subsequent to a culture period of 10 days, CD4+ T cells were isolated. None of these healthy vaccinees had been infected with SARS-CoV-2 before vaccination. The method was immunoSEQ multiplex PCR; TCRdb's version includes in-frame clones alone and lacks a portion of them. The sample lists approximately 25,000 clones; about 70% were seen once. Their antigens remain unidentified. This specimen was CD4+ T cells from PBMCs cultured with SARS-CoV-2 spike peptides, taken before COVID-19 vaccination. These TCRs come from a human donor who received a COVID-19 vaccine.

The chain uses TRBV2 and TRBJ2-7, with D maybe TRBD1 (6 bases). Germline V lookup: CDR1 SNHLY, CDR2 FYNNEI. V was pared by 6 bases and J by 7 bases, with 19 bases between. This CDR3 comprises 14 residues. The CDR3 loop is CASRAQGSAGEQYF. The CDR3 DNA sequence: TGTGCCAGCAGGGCACAGGGTTCGGCTGGGGAGCAGTACTTC. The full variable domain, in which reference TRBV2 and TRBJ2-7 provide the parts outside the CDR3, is EPEVTQTPSHQVTQMGQEVILRCVPISNHLYFYWYRQILGQKVEFLVSFYNNEISEKSEIFDDQFSVERPDGSNFTLKIRSTKLEDSAMYFCASRAQGSAGEQYFGPGTRLTVT.

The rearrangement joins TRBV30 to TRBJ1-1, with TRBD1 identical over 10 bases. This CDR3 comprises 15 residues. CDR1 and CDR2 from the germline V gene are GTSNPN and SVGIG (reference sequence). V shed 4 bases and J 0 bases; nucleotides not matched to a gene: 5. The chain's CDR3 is CAWNGDRGLNTEAFF. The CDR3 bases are TGTGCCTGGAACGGGGACAGGGGATTGAACACTGAAGCTTTCTTT.

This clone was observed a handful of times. In nucleotides, the CDR3 is TGTGCCAGCAGCCCCTACCCCGGACAGGGAAGGGGGGGCTACACCTTC. This encodes CASSPYPGQGRGGYTF. The V call is TRBV14, the J call TRBJ1-2, with TRBD1 matching over 8 bases. Looked up from germline, CDR1 is SGHDN and CDR2 is FVKESK. This CDR3 is 16 amino acids long. V dropped 4 bases and J dropped 8; count of bases not matched to a gene: 15. The full variable domain, with the rest looked up from reference TRBV14 and TRBJ1-2, is EAGVTQFPSHSVIEKGQTVTLRCDPISGHDNLYWYRRVMGKEIKFLLHFVKESKQDESGMPNNRFLAERTGGTYSTLKVQPAELEDSGVYFCASSPYPGQGRGGYTFGSGTRLTVV.

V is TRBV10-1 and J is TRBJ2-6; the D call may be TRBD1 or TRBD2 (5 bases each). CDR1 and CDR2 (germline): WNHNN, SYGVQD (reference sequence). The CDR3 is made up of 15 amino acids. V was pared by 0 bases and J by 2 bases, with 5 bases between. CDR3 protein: CASSESGAGANVLTF. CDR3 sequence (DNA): TGCGCCAGCAGTGAGTCGGGGGCTGGGGCCAACGTCCTGACTTTC.

The CDR3 loop reads CASSLYPGSYEQYF. CDR3 coding DNA: TGTGCCAGCAGCTTATATCCGGGCTCCTACGAGCAGTACTTC. The chain links TRBV7-9 to TRBJ2-7; D gene unclear. CDR1 and CDR2 (germline): SEHNR, FQNEAQ (reference sequence). Deletions cut 2 bases from V and 0 bases from J, with 8 bases between. The CDR3 contains 14 residues.

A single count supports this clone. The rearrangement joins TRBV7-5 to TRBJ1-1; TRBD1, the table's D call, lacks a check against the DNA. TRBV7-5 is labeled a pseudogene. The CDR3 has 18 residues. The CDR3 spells CARSLGRQGRATNTEAFF. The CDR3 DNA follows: TGTGCCAGAAGCTTAGGGCGACAGGGTCGAGCTACGAACACTGAAGCTTTCTTT.

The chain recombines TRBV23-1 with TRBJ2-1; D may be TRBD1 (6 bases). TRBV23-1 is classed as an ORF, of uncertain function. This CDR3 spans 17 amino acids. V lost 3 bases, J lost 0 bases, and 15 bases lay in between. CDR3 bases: TGCGCCAGCAGTCAGGCGAACAGGGCAAGCTCCTACAATGAGCAGTTCTTC. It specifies CASSQANRASSYNEQFF.

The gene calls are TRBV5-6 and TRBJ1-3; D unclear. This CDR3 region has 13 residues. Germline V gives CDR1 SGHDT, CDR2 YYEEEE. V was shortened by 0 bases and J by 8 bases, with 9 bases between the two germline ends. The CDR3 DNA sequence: TGTGCCAGCAGCTTGGTGCGGGCTCACACCATATATTTT. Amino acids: CASSLVRAHTIYF. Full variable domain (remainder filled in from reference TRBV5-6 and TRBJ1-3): DAGVTQSPTHLIKTRGQQVTLRCSPKSGHDTVSWYQQALGQGPQFIFQYYEEEERQRGNFPDRFSGHQFPNYSSELNVNALLLGDSALYLCASSLVRAHTIYFGEGSWLTVV.

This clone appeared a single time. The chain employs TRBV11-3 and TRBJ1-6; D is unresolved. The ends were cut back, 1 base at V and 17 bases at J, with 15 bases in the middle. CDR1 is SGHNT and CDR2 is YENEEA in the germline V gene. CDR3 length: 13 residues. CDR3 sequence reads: CASSLGESGSVHF. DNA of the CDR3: TGTGCCAGCAGCTTAGGGGAAAGCGGTTCGGTCCACTTT.

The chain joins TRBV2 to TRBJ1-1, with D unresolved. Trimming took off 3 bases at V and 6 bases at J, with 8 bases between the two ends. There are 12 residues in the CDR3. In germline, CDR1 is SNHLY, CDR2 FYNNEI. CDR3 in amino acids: CASSDAGAEAFF. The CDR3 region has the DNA TGTGCCAGCAGTGATGCGGGCGCTGAAGCTTTCTTT.

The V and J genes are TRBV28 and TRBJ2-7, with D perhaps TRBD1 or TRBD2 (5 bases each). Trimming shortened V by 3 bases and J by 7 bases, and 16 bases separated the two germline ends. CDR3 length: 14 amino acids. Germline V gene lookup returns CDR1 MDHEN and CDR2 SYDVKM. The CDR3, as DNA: TGTGCCAGCAGTTTCCGAGTGGGGGTCGGTGAGCAGTACTTC. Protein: CASSFRVGVGEQYF.

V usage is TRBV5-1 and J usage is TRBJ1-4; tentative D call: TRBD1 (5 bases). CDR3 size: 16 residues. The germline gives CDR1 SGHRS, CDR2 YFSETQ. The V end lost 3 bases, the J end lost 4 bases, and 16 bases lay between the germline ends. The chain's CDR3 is CASSSGTAARNEKLFF. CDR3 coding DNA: TGCGCCAGCAGCTCCGGGACGGCTGCACGTAATGAAAAACTGTTTTTT.

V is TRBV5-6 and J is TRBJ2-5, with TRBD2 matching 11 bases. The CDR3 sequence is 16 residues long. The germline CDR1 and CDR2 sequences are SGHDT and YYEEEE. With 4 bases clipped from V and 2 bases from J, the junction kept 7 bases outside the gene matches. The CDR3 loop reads CASSDGLAGLQETQYF. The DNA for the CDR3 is TGTGCCAGCAGCGACGGACTAGCGGGCCTTCAAGAGACCCAGTACTTC.

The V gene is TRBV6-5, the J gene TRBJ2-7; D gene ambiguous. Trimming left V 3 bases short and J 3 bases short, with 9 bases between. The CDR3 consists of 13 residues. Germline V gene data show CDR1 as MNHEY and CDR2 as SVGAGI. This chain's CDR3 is CASSYTPSYEQYF. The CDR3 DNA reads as TGTGCCAGCAGTTATACCCCGAGCTACGAGCAGTACTTC.

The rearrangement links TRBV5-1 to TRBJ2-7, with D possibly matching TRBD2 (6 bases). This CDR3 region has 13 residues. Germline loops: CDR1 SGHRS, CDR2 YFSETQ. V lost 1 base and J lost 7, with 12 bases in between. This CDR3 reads CASSLIPGEEQYF. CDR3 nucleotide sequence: TGCGCCAGCAGCTTGATTCCGGGGGAAGAGCAGTACTTC.

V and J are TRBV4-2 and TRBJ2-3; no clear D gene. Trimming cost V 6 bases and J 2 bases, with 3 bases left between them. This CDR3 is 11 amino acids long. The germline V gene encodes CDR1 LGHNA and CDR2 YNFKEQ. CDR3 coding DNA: TGTGCCAGCAGAAACACAGATACGCAGTATTTT. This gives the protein CASRNTDTQYF.

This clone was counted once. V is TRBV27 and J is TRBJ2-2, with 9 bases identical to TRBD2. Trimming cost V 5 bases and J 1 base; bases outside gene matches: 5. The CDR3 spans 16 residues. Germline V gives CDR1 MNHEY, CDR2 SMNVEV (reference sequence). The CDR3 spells CASSILAGRNTGELFF. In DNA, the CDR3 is TGTGCCAGCAGTATACTAGCGGGCAGGAACACCGGGGAGCTGTTTTTT.

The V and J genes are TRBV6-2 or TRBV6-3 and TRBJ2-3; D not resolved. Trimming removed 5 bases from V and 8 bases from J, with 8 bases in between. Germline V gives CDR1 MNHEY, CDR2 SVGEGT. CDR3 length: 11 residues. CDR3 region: CASSPPVTQYF. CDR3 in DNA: TGTGCCAGCAGTCCCCCCGTTACGCAGTATTTT.

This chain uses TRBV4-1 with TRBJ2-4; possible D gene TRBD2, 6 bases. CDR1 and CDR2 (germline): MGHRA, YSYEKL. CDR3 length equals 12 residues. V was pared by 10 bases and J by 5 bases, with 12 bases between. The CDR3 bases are TGCGCCACAGCCGGGAGAGAAAACATTCAGTACTTC. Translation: CATAGRENIQYF.

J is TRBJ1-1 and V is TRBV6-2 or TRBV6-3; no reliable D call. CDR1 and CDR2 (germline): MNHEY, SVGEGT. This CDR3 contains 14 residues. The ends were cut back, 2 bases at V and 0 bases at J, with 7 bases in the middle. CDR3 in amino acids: CASSYGLVNTEAFF. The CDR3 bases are TGTGCCAGCAGTTACGGGTTGGTGAACACTGAAGCTTTCTTT.

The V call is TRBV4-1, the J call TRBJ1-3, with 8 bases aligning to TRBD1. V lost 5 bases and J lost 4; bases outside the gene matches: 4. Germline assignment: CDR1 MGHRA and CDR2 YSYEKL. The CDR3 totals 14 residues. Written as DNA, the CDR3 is TGCGCCAGCAGCACGGGGACAGGAGGAAACACCATATATTTT. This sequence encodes CASSTGTGGNTIYF.

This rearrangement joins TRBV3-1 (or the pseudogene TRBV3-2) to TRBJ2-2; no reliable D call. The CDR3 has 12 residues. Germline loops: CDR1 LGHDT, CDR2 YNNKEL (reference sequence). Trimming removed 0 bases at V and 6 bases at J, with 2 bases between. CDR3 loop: CASSQDPGELFF. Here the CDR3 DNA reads TGTGCCAGCAGCCAAGATCCCGGGGAGCTGTTTTTT.

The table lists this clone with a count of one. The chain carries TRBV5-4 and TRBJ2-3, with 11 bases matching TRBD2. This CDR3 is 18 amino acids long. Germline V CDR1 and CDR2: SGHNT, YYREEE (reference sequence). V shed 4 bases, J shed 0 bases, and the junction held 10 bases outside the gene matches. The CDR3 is CASSPGTSGWISTDTQYF. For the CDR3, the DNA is TGTGCCAGCAGCCCCGGGACTAGCGGATGGATCAGCACAGATACGCAGTATTTT.

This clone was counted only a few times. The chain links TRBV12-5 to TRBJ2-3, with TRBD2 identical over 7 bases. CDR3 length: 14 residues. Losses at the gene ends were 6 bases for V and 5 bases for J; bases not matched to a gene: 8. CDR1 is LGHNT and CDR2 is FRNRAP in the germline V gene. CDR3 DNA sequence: TGTGCTAGTGGCCAAGCGGGAACGGTAGATACGCAGTATTTT. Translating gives CASGQAGTVDTQYF.

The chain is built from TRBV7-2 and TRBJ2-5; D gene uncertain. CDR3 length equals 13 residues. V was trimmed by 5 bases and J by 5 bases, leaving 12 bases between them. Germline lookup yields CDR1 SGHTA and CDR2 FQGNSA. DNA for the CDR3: TGTGCCAGCAGCCCACGGAGTTTTGAGACCCAGTACTTC. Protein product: CASSPRSFETQYF.